This TCR beta chain is from a study of regulatory T cells in long-lasting Graves disease. Trimming took 4 bases from V and 0 from J, leaving 10 bases between them. Germline assignment: CDR1 SGHVS and CDR2 FQNEAQ. CDR3 length equals 14 residues. Time point described: newly diagnosed GD, antithyroid drugs for less than 3 months. Generation of the TCR library employed RNA extracted from PBMCs. This clonotype was seen repeatedly, ten times or more. Combining iRepertoire HTBI primers with Arm-PCR of CDR3 regions, the authors built TCR beta libraries. TCRdb re-analysed the multiplex PCR reads in MiXCR, keeping a single row per CDR3 protein. The table shows around 250,000 distinct CDR3 sequences, with 15% to 20% occurring only once. These records were also assigned to another study, of T cells in Graves' hyperthyroidism and ophthalmopathy.

Sample: peripheral blood mononuclear cells (PBMCs), taken at new diagnosis, from a patient treated with antithyroid drugs. The source is a woman in her twenties or thirties with Graves disease. The rearrangement links TRBV7-8 to TRBJ2-7; D remains ambiguous. CDR3 protein: CASSSSEPSYEQYF. The CDR3 DNA reads as TGTGCCAGCAGCTCCTCCGAGCCCTCCTACGAGCAGTACTTC.